What follows describes a single T cell receptor beta chain. What it recognizes is unknown. This record belongs to a study of shared clonotypes between healthy human individuals. Germline-derived CDR1 and CDR2 are SEHNR and FQNEAQ (reference sequence). This CDR3 region has 17 residues. J was trimmed by 2 bases and V by 1 base; bases with no gene match: 8. Study-wide findings and caveats: At large depth, rarefaction still showed sorted-subset sequencing to be incomplete.

Only Caucasian adults living in Nashville, Tennessee made up the donor group. Assay: immunoSEQ multiplex PCR; the TCRdb copy retains only in-frame clones and omits some. The sample lists millions of clones, 85% to 95% seen once, with 0.35% to 0.5% in the top ten. The chain is built from TRBV7-9 and TRBJ2-4, with 7 bases that match TRBD1. The sequenced sample was naive CD4+ T cells from PBMCs. As to subset: CD45RA+ positively selected. The TCR sequence derives from a man between 18 and 29 years old in good health. Some clones in this sample may be carry-over from other donors' samples. The chain's CDR3 is CASSLVTGDPSKNIQYF. The CDR3 nucleotides read TGTGCCAGCAGCTTAGTTACAGGGGATCCCTCCAAAAACATTCAGTACTTC.